Listed below are T cell receptor beta chains from one sample, sequenced in a study of blood T cell repertoires in COVID-19. Profiled with immunoSEQ multiplex PCR; TCRdb holds only in-frame clones, not every one. The table includes roughly 80,000 clones, about 88% detected once. The sequencing input was peripheral blood. The receptors were sampled from a human donor in a cohort sampled during active COVID-19. Both conserved end residues are part of each CDR3. Each record gives: clone size, CDR3 length, V gene, D gene, J gene, CDR3 protein, CDR3 DNA. D genes are given only for firm matches. Clone sizes are given selectively: once, few, many, or a class where the clone is expanded.

clone_size: NA
cdr3_length: 17
v_call: TRBV2
d_call: TRBD1
j_call: TRBJ2-5
cdr3_aa: CASSGGLARGYQETQYF
cdr3_nt: TGTGCCAGCAGTGGGGGGCTAGCCAGGGGGTACCAAGAGACCCAGTACTTC

clone_size: NA
cdr3_length: 16
v_call: TRBV5-1
d_call: TRBD2
j_call: TRBJ2-4
cdr3_aa: CASSFSGGAAKNIQYF
cdr3_nt: TGCGCCAGCAGCTTTAGCGGGGGGGCGGCCAAAAACATTCAGTACTTC

clone_size: NA
cdr3_length: 16
v_call: TRBV19
d_call: NA
j_call: TRBJ2-5
cdr3_aa: CASSIGLAWAQETQYF
cdr3_nt: TGTGCCAGTAGTATCGGGCTAGCTTGGGCCCAAGAGACCCAGTACTTC

clone_size: NA
cdr3_length: 14
v_call: TRBV7-8
d_call: NA
j_call: TRBJ1-1
cdr3_aa: CASSLDGEVTEAFF
cdr3_nt: TGTGCCAGCAGCTTAGACGGAGAGGTCACTGAAGCTTTCTTT

clone_size: NA
cdr3_length: 18
v_call: TRBV2
d_call: TRBD2
j_call: TRBJ2-7
cdr3_aa: CASSVGRGVSGSSYEQYF
cdr3_nt: TGTGCCAGCAGTGTGGGGCGCGGGGTTAGCGGGAGCTCCTACGAGCAGTACTTC

clone_size: NA
cdr3_length: 16
v_call: TRBV28
d_call: TRBD2
j_call: TRBJ2-2
cdr3_aa: CASSFAGGPFTGELFF
cdr3_nt: TGTGCCAGCAGTTTCGCGGGAGGGCCTTTCACCGGGGAGCTGTTTTTT

clone_size: NA
cdr3_length: 15
v_call: TRBV9
d_call: TRBD2
j_call: TRBJ2-1
cdr3_aa: CASSVGGSGGHEQFF
cdr3_nt: TGTGCCAGCAGCGTAGGCGGGAGCGGAGGGCATGAGCAGTTCTTC

clone_size: NA
cdr3_length: 15
v_call: TRBV9
d_call: TRBD1
j_call: TRBJ1-4
cdr3_aa: CANGVEPQGGVELFF
cdr3_nt: TGTGCCAACGGCGTCGAGCCGCAGGGGGGAGTTGAACTGTTTTTT

clone_size: NA
cdr3_length: 14
v_call: TRBV7-9
d_call: NA
j_call: TRBJ1-4
cdr3_aa: CASSLSAGAEKLFF
cdr3_nt: TGTGCCAGCAGCTTATCGGCAGGGGCCGAAAAACTGTTTTTT

clone_size: few
cdr3_length: 15
v_call: TRBV28
d_call: TRBD1
j_call: TRBJ2-3
cdr3_aa: CAGPDRVGNTDTQYF
cdr3_nt: TGTGCCGGACCAGACAGGGTCGGGAACACAGATACGCAGTATTTT

clone_size: NA
cdr3_length: 14
v_call: TRBV5-4
d_call: NA
j_call: TRBJ2-5
cdr3_aa: CASGLTGPQETQYF
cdr3_nt: TGTGCCAGCGGTCTAACAGGCCCCCAAGAGACCCAGTACTTC

clone_size: NA
cdr3_length: 14
v_call: TRBV5-1
d_call: TRBD1
j_call: TRBJ2-5
cdr3_aa: CASSSTGGDETQYF
cdr3_nt: TGCGCCAGCAGCAGTACAGGGGGCGACGAGACCCAGTACTTC

clone_size: NA
cdr3_length: 14
v_call: TRBV27
d_call: TRBD2
j_call: TRBJ2-1
cdr3_aa: CASSLTSGGNGQFF
cdr3_nt: TGTGCCAGCAGTTTAACTAGCGGGGGGAATGGACAGTTCTTC

clone_size: NA
cdr3_length: 16
v_call: TRBV5-4
d_call: TRBD2
j_call: TRBJ2-7
cdr3_aa: CASSEEAGGFSYEQYF
cdr3_nt: TGTGCCAGCAGCGAAGAAGCGGGGGGGTTCTCCTACGAGCAGTACTTC

clone_size: NA
cdr3_length: 14
v_call: TRBV3-1/TRBV3-2
d_call: NA
j_call: TRBJ1-2
cdr3_aa: CASSPKDRFYGYTF
cdr3_nt: TGTGCCAGCAGCCCTAAAGACAGATTCTATGGCTACACCTTC

clone_size: medium-sized
cdr3_length: 14
v_call: TRBV5-1
d_call: TRBD2
j_call: TRBJ2-1
cdr3_aa: CASSLAGNYNEQFF
cdr3_nt: TGCGCCAGCAGTCTAGCGGGGAACTACAATGAGCAGTTCTTC

clone_size: NA
cdr3_length: 19
v_call: TRBV9
d_call: TRBD2
j_call: TRBJ2-1
cdr3_aa: CASSVGLAGGLLKKDEQFF
cdr3_nt: TGTGCCAGCAGCGTGGGACTAGCGGGGGGCCTTTTAAAGAAAGATGAGCAGTTCTTC

clone_size: NA
cdr3_length: 15
v_call: TRBV19
d_call: TRBD1
j_call: TRBJ1-2
cdr3_aa: CASSFGQEGNYGYTF
cdr3_nt: TGTGCCAGTAGTTTTGGACAGGAGGGTAACTATGGCTACACCTTC

clone_size: NA
cdr3_length: 13
v_call: TRBV3-1/TRBV3-2
d_call: NA
j_call: TRBJ1-1
cdr3_aa: CASSQVQNTEAFF
cdr3_nt: TGTGCCAGCAGCCAAGTTCAGAACACTGAAGCTTTCTTT

clone_size: NA
cdr3_length: 16
v_call: TRBV11-2
d_call: NA
j_call: TRBJ2-5
cdr3_aa: CASSPSLAGLKETQYF
cdr3_nt: TGTGCCAGCAGCCCCTCCCTGGCGGGACTCAAGGAGACCCAGTACTTC

clone_size: NA
cdr3_length: 15
v_call: TRBV2
d_call: TRBD1
j_call: TRBJ1-5
cdr3_aa: CASSPQTGRNQPQHF
cdr3_nt: TGTGCCAGCAGTCCCCAGACAGGGCGCAATCAGCCCCAGCATTTT

clone_size: once
cdr3_length: 19
v_call: TRBV27
d_call: NA
j_call: TRBJ2-1
cdr3_aa: CASSLSSGGGPNSYNEQFF
cdr3_nt: TGTGCCAGCAGTTTATCGTCAGGCGGCGGGCCCAACTCCTACAATGAGCAGTTCTTC

clone_size: NA
cdr3_length: 14
v_call: TRBV19
d_call: TRBD1
j_call: TRBJ2-7
cdr3_aa: CASSLTGGIYEQYF
cdr3_nt: TGTGCCAGTAGTCTGACAGGGGGGATCTACGAGCAGTACTTC

clone_size: NA
cdr3_length: 14
v_call: TRBV5-6
d_call: TRBD2
j_call: TRBJ2-5
cdr3_aa: CASSLGTRQETQYF
cdr3_nt: TGTGCCAGCAGCTTGGGGACTAGACAAGAGACCCAGTACTTC

clone_size: NA
cdr3_length: 14
v_call: TRBV5-1
d_call: NA
j_call: TRBJ2-3
cdr3_aa: CASSSGLSTDTQYF
cdr3_nt: TGCGCCAGCAGCTCAGGGTTAAGCACAGATACGCAGTATTTT

clone_size: NA
cdr3_length: 14
v_call: TRBV4-2
d_call: NA
j_call: TRBJ1-4
cdr3_aa: CASSQDSGDEKLFF
cdr3_nt: TGTGCCAGCAGCCAAGATAGCGGGGATGAAAAACTGTTTTTT

clone_size: NA
cdr3_length: 15
v_call: TRBV18
d_call: TRBD2
j_call: TRBJ2-1
cdr3_aa: CASSPPSGSKNEQFF
cdr3_nt: TGTGCCAGCTCACCGCCTAGCGGGAGTAAGAATGAGCAGTTCTTC

clone_size: NA
cdr3_length: 17
v_call: TRBV27
d_call: NA
j_call: TRBJ2-5
cdr3_aa: CASSPSGQGFGQETQYF
cdr3_nt: TGTGCCAGCAGTCCGAGCGGGCAGGGTTTCGGCCAAGAGACCCAGTACTTC

clone_size: NA
cdr3_length: 15
v_call: TRBV7-2
d_call: NA
j_call: TRBJ2-1
cdr3_aa: CASSLDPGPYNEQFF
cdr3_nt: TGTGCCAGCAGCTTAGACCCAGGGCCATACAATGAGCAGTTCTTC

clone_size: NA
cdr3_length: 20
v_call: TRBV29-1
d_call: TRBD2
j_call: TRBJ2-1
cdr3_aa: CSVVPGLAGGPSSSYNEQFF
cdr3_nt: TGCAGCGTCGTCCCAGGACTAGCGGGAGGGCCATCGAGCTCCTACAATGAGCAGTTCTTC

clone_size: NA
cdr3_length: 14
v_call: TRBV5-1
d_call: NA
j_call: TRBJ2-1
cdr3_aa: CASGAEAYYNEQFF
cdr3_nt: TGCGCCAGCGGGGCTGAGGCGTACTACAATGAGCAGTTCTTC

clone_size: NA
cdr3_length: 13
v_call: TRBV2
d_call: NA
j_call: TRBJ2-1
cdr3_aa: CASSVGWQREQFF
cdr3_nt: TGTGCCAGCAGTGTCGGGTGGCAGAGGGAGCAGTTCTTC

clone_size: NA
cdr3_length: 17
v_call: TRBV28
d_call: TRBD2
j_call: TRBJ2-1
cdr3_aa: CASSSNPGTSPYNEQFF
cdr3_nt: TGTGCCAGCAGTTCGAATCCCGGGACTAGCCCCTACAATGAGCAGTTCTTC

clone_size: few
cdr3_length: 17
v_call: TRBV27
d_call: TRBD2
j_call: TRBJ2-7
cdr3_aa: CASSTRLAGVTSYEQYF
cdr3_nt: TGTGCCAGCAGTACCCGGCTAGCGGGAGTAACGTCCTACGAGCAGTACTTC

clone_size: once
cdr3_length: 15
v_call: TRBV2
d_call: NA
j_call: TRBJ2-3
cdr3_aa: CASGSRASGTDTQYF
cdr3_nt: TGTGCCAGCGGCTCCCGGGCCTCGGGGACAGATACGCAGTATTTT

clone_size: NA
cdr3_length: 16
v_call: TRBV5-8
d_call: TRBD2
j_call: TRBJ2-1
cdr3_aa: CASSSILADLYNEQFF
cdr3_nt: TGTGCCAGCAGCTCAATACTAGCGGACCTGTACAATGAGCAGTTCTTC

clone_size: NA
cdr3_length: 15
v_call: TRBV6-5
d_call: TRBD1
j_call: TRBJ1-5
cdr3_aa: CASRAGTGWNQPQHF
cdr3_nt: TGTGCCAGCAGGGCCGGGACAGGGTGGAATCAGCCCCAGCATTTT

clone_size: NA
cdr3_length: 14
v_call: TRBV11-2
d_call: NA
j_call: TRBJ2-7
cdr3_aa: CASSSYGQSYEQYF
cdr3_nt: TGTGCCAGCAGCTCATATGGACAGTCCTACGAGCAGTACTTC

clone_size: NA
cdr3_length: 16
v_call: TRBV3-1/TRBV3-2
d_call: TRBD2
j_call: TRBJ2-5
cdr3_aa: CASSPGLAGYQETQYF
cdr3_nt: TGTGCCAGCAGCCCGGGACTAGCGGGGTACCAAGAGACCCAGTACTTC

clone_size: NA
cdr3_length: 13
v_call: TRBV5-4
d_call: NA
j_call: TRBJ2-7
cdr3_aa: CASSLAVNYEQYF
cdr3_nt: TGTGCCAGCAGCTTGGCGGTTAACTACGAGCAGTACTTC

clone_size: NA
cdr3_length: 13
v_call: TRBV19
d_call: NA
j_call: TRBJ1-5
cdr3_aa: CASSIRGYQPQHF
cdr3_nt: TGTGCCAGTAGTATTCGGGGTTATCAGCCCCAGCATTTT